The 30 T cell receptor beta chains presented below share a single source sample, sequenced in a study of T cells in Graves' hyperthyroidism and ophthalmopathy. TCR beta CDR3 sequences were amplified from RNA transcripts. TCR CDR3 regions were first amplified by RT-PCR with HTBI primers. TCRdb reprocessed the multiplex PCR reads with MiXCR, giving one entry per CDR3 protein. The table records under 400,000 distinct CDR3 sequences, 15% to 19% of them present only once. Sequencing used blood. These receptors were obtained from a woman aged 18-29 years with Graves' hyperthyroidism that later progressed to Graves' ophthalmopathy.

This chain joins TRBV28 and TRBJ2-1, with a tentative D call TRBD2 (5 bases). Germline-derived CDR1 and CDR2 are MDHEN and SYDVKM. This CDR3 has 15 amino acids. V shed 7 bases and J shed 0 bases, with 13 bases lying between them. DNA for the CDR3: TGTGCCAGCACTATGACGGGATTCTCCTACAATGAGCAGTTCTTC. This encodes CASTMTGFSYNEQFF.

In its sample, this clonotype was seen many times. The CDR3 nucleotides read TGTGCCAGCACTCCGGCGGGGGTGGACGGCGCCTACGAGCAGTACTTC. This sequence encodes CASTPAGVDGAYEQYF. The rearrangement uses TRBV3-1 and TRBJ2-7, with 7 bases that match TRBD2. V shed 7 bases, J shed 2 bases, and the junction held 14 bases outside the gene matches. Germline CDR1 and CDR2: LGHDT and YNNKEL (reference sequence). The CDR3 has 16 residues.

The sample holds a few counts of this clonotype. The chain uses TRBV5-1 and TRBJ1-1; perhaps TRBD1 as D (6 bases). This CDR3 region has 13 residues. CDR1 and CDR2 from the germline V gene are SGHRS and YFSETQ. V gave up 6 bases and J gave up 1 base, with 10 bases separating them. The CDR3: CASKGDKNTEAFF. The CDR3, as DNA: TGCGCCAGCAAGGGGGACAAGAACACTGAAGCTTTCTTT.

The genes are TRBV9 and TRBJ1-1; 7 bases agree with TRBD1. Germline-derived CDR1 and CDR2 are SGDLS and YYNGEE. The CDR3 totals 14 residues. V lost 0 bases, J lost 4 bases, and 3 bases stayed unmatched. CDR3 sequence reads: CASSVEGAGTEAFF. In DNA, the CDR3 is TGTGCCAGCAGCGTAGAGGGGGCCGGCACTGAAGCTTTCTTT.

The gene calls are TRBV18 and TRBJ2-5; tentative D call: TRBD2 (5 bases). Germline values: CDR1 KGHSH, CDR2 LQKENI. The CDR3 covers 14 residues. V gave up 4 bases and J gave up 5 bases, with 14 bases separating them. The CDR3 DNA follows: TGTGCCAGCTCACGGACTGCAGGTTCGGAGACCCAGTACTTC. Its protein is CASSRTAGSETQYF.

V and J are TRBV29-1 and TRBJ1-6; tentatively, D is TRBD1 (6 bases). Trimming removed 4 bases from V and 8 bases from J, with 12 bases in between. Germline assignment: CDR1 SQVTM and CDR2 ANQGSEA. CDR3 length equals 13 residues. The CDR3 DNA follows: TGCAGCGTTGCAAGGGGGGACGATTCACCCCTCCACTTT. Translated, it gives CSVARGDDSPLHF.

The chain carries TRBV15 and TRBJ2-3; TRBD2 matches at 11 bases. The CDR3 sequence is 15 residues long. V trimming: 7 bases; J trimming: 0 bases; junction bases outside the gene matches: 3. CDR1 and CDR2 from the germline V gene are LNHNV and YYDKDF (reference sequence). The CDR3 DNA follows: TGTGCCACCAATAGCGGGAGGGGTAGCACAGATACGCAGTATTTT. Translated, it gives CATNSGRGSTDTQYF.

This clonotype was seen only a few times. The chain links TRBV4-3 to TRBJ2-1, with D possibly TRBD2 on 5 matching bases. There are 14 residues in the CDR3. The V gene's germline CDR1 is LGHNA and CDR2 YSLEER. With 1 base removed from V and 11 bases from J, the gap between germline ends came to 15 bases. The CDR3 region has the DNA TGCGCCAGCAGCCAAGTTAGTCACGGACTCAAGCAGTTCTTC. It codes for CASSQVSHGLKQFF.

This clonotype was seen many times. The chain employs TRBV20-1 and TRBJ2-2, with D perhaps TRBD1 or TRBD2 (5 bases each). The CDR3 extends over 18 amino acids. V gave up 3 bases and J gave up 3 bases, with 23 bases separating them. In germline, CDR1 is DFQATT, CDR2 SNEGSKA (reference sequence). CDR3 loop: CSASAGFGTGIDTGELFF. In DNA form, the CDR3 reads TGCAGTGCTAGTGCAGGGTTTGGGACGGGAATCGACACCGGGGAGCTGTTTTTT.

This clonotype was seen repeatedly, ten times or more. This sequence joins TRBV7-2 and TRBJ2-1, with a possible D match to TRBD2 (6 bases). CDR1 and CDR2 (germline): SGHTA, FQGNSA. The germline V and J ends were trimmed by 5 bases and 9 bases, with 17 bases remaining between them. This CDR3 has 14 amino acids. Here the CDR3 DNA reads TGTGCCAGCAGCACCCGGACTATGACGGGTGAGCAGTTCTTC. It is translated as CASSTRTMTGEQFF.

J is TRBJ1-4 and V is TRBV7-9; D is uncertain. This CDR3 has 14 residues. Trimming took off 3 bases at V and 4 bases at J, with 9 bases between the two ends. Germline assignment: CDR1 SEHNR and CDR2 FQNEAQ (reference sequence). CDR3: CASSLDGYNEKLFF. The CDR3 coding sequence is TGTGCCAGCAGCTTGGACGGATATAATGAAAAACTGTTTTTT.

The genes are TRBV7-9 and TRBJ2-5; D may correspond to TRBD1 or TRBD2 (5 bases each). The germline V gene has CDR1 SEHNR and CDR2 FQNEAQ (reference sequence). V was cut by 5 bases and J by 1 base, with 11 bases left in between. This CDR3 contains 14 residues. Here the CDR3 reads CASSPGRAQETQYF. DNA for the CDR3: TGTGCCAGCAGCCCGGGACGGGCCCAAGAGACCCAGTACTTC.

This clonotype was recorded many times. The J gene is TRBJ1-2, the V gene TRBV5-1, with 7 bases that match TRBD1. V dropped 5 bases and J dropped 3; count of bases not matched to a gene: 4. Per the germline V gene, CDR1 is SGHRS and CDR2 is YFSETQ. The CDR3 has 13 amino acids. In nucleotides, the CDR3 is TGCGCCAGCAGGACAGGGCAGGACTATGGCTACACCTTC. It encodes CASRTGQDYGYTF.

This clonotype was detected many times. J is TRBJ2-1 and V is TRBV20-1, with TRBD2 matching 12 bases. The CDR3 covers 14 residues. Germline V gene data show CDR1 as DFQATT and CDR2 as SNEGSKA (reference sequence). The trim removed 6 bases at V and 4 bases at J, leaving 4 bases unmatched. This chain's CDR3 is CSAAGTSGYNEQFF. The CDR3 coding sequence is TGCAGTGCGGCCGGGACTAGCGGGTACAATGAGCAGTTCTTC.

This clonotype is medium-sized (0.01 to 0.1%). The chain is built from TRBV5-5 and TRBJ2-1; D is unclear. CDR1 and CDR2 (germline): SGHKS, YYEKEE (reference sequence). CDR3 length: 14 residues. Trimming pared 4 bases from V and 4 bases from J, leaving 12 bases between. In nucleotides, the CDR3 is TGTGCCAGCAGCCACCTTGCAGGATACAATGAGCAGTTCTTC. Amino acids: CASSHLAGYNEQFF.

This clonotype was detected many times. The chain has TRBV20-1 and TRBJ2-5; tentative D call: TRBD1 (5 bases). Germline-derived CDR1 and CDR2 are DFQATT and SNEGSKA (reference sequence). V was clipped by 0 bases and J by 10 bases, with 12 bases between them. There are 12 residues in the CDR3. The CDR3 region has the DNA TGCAGTGCTAGAGATCTGACAGCCATCCAGTACTTC. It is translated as CSARDLTAIQYF.

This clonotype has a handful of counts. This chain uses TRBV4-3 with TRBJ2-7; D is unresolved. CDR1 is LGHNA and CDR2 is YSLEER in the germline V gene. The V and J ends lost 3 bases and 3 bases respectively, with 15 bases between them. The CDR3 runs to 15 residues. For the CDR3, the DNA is TGCGCCAGCAGCCAGCTCGCCAGGATGAACTACGAGCAGTACTTC. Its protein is CASSQLARMNYEQYF.

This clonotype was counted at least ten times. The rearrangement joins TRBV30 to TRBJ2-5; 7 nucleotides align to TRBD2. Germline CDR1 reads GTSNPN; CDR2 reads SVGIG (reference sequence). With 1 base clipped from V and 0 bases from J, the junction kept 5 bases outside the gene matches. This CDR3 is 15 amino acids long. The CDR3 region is CAWSEGLRYQETQYF. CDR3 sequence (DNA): TGTGCCTGGAGTGAGGGACTACGCTACCAAGAGACCCAGTACTTC.

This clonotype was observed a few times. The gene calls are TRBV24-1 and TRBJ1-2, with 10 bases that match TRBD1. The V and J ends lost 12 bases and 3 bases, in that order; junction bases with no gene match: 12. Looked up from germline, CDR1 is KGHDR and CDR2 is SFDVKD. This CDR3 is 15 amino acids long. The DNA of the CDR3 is TGTGCCCCTAGGGACAGGGGCCTTTTCGACTATGGCTACACCTTC. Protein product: CAPRDRGLFDYGYTF.

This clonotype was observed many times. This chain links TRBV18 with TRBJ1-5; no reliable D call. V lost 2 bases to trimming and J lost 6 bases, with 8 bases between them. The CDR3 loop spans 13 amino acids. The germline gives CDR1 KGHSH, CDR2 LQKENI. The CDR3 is CASSPGSTQPQHF. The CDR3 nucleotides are TGTGCCAGCTCACCAGGTTCGACTCAGCCCCAGCATTTT.

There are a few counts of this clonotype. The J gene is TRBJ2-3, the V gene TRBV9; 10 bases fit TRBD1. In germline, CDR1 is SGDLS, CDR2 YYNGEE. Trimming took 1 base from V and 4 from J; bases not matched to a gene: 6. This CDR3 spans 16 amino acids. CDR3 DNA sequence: TGTGCCAGCAGCGTATCCGGGACAGGGGAGGCAGATACGCAGTATTTT. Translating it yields CASSVSGTGEADTQYF.

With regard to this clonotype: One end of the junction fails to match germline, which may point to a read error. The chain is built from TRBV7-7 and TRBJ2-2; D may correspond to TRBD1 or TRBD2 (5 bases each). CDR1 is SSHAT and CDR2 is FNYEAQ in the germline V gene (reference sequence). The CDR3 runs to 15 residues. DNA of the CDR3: TGTGCTAGCAGTTCGAGGGGACCTAACACCGGGGAGCTGTTTTTT. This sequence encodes CASSSRGPNTGELFF.

This chain's CDR3 is CASSPSTGPLYEQYF. In DNA, the CDR3 is TGTGCCAGCAGCCCATCGACAGGGCCTCTCTACGAGCAGTACTTC. The V gene is TRBV5-5, the J gene TRBJ2-7, with TRBD1 matching 7 bases. Germline CDR1 SGHKS, CDR2 YYEKEE (reference sequence). Unmatched junction bases numbered 10, after V lost 4 bases and J lost 3 bases. The CDR3 covers 15 residues.

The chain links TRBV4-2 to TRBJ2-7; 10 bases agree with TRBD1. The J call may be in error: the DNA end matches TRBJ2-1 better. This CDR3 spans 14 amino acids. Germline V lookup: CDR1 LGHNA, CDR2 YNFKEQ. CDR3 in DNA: TGTGCCAGCAGCCAGGACAGGGGGTCCTACGAGCAGTTCTTC. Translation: CASSQDRGSYEQFF.

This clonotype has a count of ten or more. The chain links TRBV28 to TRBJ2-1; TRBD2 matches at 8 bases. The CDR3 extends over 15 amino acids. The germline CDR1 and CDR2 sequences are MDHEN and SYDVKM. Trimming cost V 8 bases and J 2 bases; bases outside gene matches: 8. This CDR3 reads CASSPGGGTYNEQFF. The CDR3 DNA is TGTGCCAGCTCTCCGGGGGGGGGAACCTACAATGAGCAGTTCTTC.

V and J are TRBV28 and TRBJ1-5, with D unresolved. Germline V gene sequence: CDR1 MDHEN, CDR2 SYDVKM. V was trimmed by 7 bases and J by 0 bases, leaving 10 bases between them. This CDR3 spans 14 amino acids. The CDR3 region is CASKSDPSNQPQHF. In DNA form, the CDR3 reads TGTGCCAGCAAGTCGGACCCTAGCAATCAGCCCCAGCATTTT.

CDR3 region: CASSFRGAQYF. CDR3 nucleotide sequence: TGTGCCAGCAGTTTCAGGGGCGCGCAGTATTTT. V gene TRBV27 combines with J gene TRBJ2-3, with D possibly matching TRBD1 (6 bases). Germline V lookup: CDR1 MNHEY, CDR2 SMNVEV (reference sequence). The ends were cut back, 3 bases at V and 10 bases at J, with 8 bases in the middle. This CDR3 region has 11 residues.

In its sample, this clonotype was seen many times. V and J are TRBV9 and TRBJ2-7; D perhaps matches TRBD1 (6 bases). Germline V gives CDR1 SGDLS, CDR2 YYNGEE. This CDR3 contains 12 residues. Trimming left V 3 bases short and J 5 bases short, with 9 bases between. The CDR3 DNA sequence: TGTGCCAGCAGCGCACAGGGTAACGAGCAGTACTTC. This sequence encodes CASSAQGNEQYF.

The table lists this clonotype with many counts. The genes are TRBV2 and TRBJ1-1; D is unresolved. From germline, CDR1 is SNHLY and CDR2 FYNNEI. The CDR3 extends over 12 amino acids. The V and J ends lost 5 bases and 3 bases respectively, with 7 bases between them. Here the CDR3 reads CASSLTYTEAFF. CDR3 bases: TGTGCCAGCAGTCTCACCTACACTGAAGCTTTCTTT.

Here the CDR3 reads CSVDKKNIQYF. CDR3 sequence (DNA): TGCAGTGTGGACAAAAAAAACATTCAGTACTTC. The chain is built from TRBV20-1 and TRBJ2-4, with D possibly matching TRBD1 (5 bases). CDR3 size: 11 residues. V was trimmed by 7 bases and J by 4 bases, leaving 8 bases between them. CDR1 is DFQATT and CDR2 is SNEGSKA in the germline V gene (reference sequence).